The rows below give T cell receptor beta chains drawn from one sample of a study of T cell clones after liver transplantation. The method was immunoSEQ multiplex PCR; TCRdb's version includes in-frame clones alone and lacks a portion of them. The table includes approximately 68,000 clones, around 80% detected once. This material consisted of CD4+ T cells from blood, taken before liver transplant. These receptor sequences come from a human donor who received a liver transplant. Each CDR3 is given with its conserved first and last residue. Each record gives: J gene, clone size, V gene, CDR3 protein. The size of a clone is reported for some rows only, either as once, few or many, or as a class for expanded clones.

TRBJ1-4,once,TRBV5-4,CASSLGSWGIGEKLFF
TRBJ2-3,few,TRBV11-2,CASSLDRDSTDTQYF
TRBJ2-1,few,TRBV11-2,CASRSGRGNEQFF
TRBJ2-5,.,TRBV9,CASSASRIAGGNVGETQYF
TRBJ1-5,.,TRBV27,CASSLASPWYSNQPQHF
TRBJ1-1,.,TRBV6-6,CASSMRQGNTEAFF
TRBJ2-5,.,TRBV28,CASTPTGRETQYF
TRBJ2-3,.,TRBV28,CASKAGTGRIFGDTQYF
TRBJ2-3,.,TRBV15,CATSRDRATDTQYF
TRBJ2-6,.,TRBV28,CASSTQASGANVLTF
TRBJ2-3,once,TRBV5-1,CASSGGAGDTQYF
TRBJ2-7,.,TRBV5-4,CASSLAQGFNYEQYF
TRBJ1-2,.,TRBV5-1,CASSIYVGNYGYTF
TRBJ2-7,once,TRBV5-1,CASSSGREGIYEQYF
TRBJ1-3,.,TRBV28,CASSRPGLNTIYF
TRBJ1-2,few,TRBV19,CASSIGVDYGYTF
TRBJ1-3,.,TRBV4-2,CASSRFTRGTGNTIYF
TRBJ2-7,.,TRBV5-4,CASSFGQPQDHEQYF
TRBJ2-7,.,TRBV7-9,CASSGLAGVYEQYF
TRBJ1-2,.,TRBV29-1,CSVEDRPGNGYTF
TRBJ2-7,.,TRBV5-8,CASSPTTGIYEQYF
TRBJ1-1,.,TRBV7-2,CASSSRTGKAFF
TRBJ2-3,few,TRBV28,CASSSPALAGGDTQYF
TRBJ2-5,many,TRBV7-9,CASSLKGTAQETQYF
TRBJ1-4,.,TRBV6-1,CASTTQGTNEKLFF
TRBJ1-1,.,TRBV11-3,CASSLTGLNTEAFF
TRBJ1-3,.,TRBV7-2,CASSISVNTIYF
TRBJ2-2,.,TRBV7-2,CASSLIKRELFF
TRBJ1-5,.,TRBV21-1,CASSILEGLSNQPQHF
TRBJ1-2,.,TRBV4-3,CASSRMDTNYGYTF
TRBJ1-1,.,TRBV5-1,CASSPRSWTDTVFTEAFF
TRBJ1-5,few,TRBV12-2,CASRSRTGDNQPQHF
TRBJ2-1,.,TRBV9,CASSNHRGNEQFF
TRBJ1-1,.,TRBV21-1,CASSKADRGHIGAFF
TRBJ2-7,.,TRBV28,CASSRPPRGLPAYEQYF
TRBJ1-2,.,TRBV25-1,CASSPRTGVNGYTF
TRBJ1-4,.,TRBV2,CASQSGGWGRTATNEKLFF
TRBJ1-1,.,TRBV7-2,CASSPTPLNTEAFF
TRBJ1-1,.,TRBV7-2,CASSEQGNTEAFF
TRBJ1-1,.,TRBV27,CASSLRYSAEAFF
TRBJ2-1,once,TRBV5-4,CASSQDPREGSYNEQFF
TRBJ2-7,.,TRBV28,CASSLQGGKPEQYF
TRBJ2-7,once,TRBV28,CASSLWGSGEQYF
TRBJ2-3,.,TRBV5-1,CASSLGTSGTDTQYF
TRBJ1-2,once,TRBV5-1,CASSLGGAGYTF
TRBJ1-2,.,TRBV19,CASSIPRQGRDYGYTF
TRBJ2-7,.,TRBV7-9,CASSGPGEQYF
TRBJ1-3,.,TRBV28,CASSPPRQGNTIYF
TRBJ2-2,once,TRBV10-2,CASSELRRTNTGELFF
TRBJ2-3,.,TRBV19,CASSNTDTQYF
TRBJ1-1,.,TRBV7-9,CASSLGGTGISSTEAFF
TRBJ2-2,.,TRBV9,CASSSSFTGELFF
TRBJ2-1,.,TRBV7-2,CASSPPGVGGRWQFF
TRBJ2-5,.,TRBV7-8,CASRKRTEETQYF
TRBJ2-5,many,TRBV5-1,CASSWDSFQETQYF